This entry describes one T cell receptor beta chain. This receptor's antigen is unknown. The sample originates from a study of alternative splicing in chronic myeloid leukemia remission (dated by TCRdb to about 2020). Concerning the study at large: Remission specimens from the trials were collected at major or complete molecular response, at 12 or 24 months of TKI therapy. Some ten diagnostic specimens, together with matched remission specimens, were obtained from the RESIST (imatinib), ENESTxtnd (nilotinib) and PINNACLE (nilotinib plus pegylated interferon) trials. In terms of female/male counts, the diagnosis samples were 11/5, the remission samples were 8/3 and the controls were 2/4. Nine CML samples, seven diagnostic and two matched remission, came from the French Persistem study. Total leukocytes from peripheral blood collected in EDTA were used as the trial diagnostic specimens. The median age was approximately 50 years at diagnosis, under 60 at remission and approximately 36 for the healthy controls. Peripheral blood from chronic-phase CML patients at diagnosis and remission was profiled by RNA sequencing and compared with healthy donors. Total RNA was extracted with Trizol from peripheral blood mononuclear cells of diagnosis, remission and control samples.

Sequences MNHNS (CDR1) and SASEGT (CDR2) are obtained from the germline V gene. From cysteine to phenylalanine, the CDR3 is 15 amino acids long. The nucleotide record is missing. The library was made by bulk RNA-seq. The TruSeq Stranded RNA sample prep kit was used to generate libraries of poly-A-enriched mRNA from an input of approximately 1 ug total RNA. Paired-end sequencing was performed on a HiSeq 2500, with each sample sequenced in triplicate. Each mate in the RNA-seq data had a read length of 125 nucleotides. Concerning the study's data processing: Reads were trimmed and aligned to hg38 using STAR v2.7, and quality control was done with FASTQC, RSeQC and multiqc. Salmon 0.14.1 was used to quantify gene expression levels as transcripts per million (TPM). Principal component analysis suggested that transcriptomic profiles were not driven by trial, library batch, sequencing batch, treatment regimen or sex. Through TCRdb reprocessing, the reads give one entry per CDR3 protein sequence; DNA is omitted. The V and J calls were not made by the authors but by TCRdb's processing. In all, the sample holds about 530 distinct CDR3 sequences, and about 95% of those were seen once. The top ten clonotypes cover roughly 9.6% of the sample.

Study-wide findings and limitations: At remission, blood cell composition was found to be reconfigured to resemble that of lymphoid cell-enriched normal controls. Strong differences in blood cell composition were observed between timepoints, with a shift from myeloid progenitor enrichment at diagnosis to mature lymphoid enrichment at remission.

Sample time point, as interpreted from the label and publication: major or complete molecular response after front-line TKI therapy. Under 20 CML patients made up the patient cohort, and matched post-remission samples were retrieved for a subset of those patients. The TCR was taken from an adult with chronic myeloid leukemia. The sequences come from PBMCs or total blood leukocytes (not recorded which), collected during remission. The chain is encoded by TRBV6-1 joined to TRBJ2-3; the D gene TCRdb calls, TRBD2, cannot be checked with no DNA. The CDR3 loop reads CASSELAGGPDTQYF.